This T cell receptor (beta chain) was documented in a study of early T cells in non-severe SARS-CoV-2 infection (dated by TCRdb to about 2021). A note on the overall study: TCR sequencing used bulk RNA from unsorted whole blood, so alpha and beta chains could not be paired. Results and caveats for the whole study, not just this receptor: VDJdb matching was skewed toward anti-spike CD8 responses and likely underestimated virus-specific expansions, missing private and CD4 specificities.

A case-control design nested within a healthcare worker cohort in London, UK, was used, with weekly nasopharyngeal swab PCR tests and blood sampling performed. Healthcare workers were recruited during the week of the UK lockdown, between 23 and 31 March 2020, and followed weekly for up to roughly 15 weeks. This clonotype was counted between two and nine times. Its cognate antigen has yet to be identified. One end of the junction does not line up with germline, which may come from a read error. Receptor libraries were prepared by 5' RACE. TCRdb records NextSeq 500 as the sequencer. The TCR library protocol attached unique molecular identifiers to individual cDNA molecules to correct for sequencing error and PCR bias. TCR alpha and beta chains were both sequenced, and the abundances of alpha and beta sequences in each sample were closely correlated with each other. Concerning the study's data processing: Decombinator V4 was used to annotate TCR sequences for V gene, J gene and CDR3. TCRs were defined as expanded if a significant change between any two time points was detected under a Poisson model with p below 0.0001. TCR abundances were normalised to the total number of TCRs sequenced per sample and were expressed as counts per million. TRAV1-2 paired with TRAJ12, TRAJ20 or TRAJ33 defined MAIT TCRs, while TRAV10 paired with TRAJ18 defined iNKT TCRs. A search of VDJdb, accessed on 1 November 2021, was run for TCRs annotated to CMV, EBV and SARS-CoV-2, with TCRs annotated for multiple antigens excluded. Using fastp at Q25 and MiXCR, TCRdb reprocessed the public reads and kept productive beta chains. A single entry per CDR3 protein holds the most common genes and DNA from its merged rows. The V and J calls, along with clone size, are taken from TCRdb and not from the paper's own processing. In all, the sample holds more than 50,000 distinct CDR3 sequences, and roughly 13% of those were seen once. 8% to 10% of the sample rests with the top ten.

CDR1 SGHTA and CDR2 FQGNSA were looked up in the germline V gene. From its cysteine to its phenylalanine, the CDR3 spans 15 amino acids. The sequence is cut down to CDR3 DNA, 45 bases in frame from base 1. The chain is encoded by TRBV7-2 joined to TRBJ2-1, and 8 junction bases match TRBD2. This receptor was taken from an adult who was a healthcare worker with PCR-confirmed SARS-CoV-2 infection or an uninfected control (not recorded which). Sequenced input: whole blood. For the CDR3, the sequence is CAISVASGSYNEQFF. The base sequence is TGTGCCATCAGCGTAGCTAGCGGGTCCTACAATGAGCAGTTCTTC.